Listed here are 9 T cell receptor beta chains from one sample, sequenced in a study of tumor and adjacent non-tumor tissue in lung cancer. No cell sorting was done before RNA was extracted from the tissue. The library came from three nested PCR rounds adapted from ARM-PCR protocols. TCRdb redid the calling of the multiplex PCR reads with MiXCR, one entry per CDR3 protein. The sample holds some 74,000 distinct CDR3 sequences; roughly 72% are singletons and the top ten take about a tenth. The sample taken for sequencing was lung tumor tissue. All receptors come from a woman between 35 and 50 years old with non-small cell lung cancer.

This clonotype was counted a few times. The J gene is TRBJ2-1, the V gene TRBV5-1, with 12 nucleotides matching TRBD2. This CDR3 has 15 residues. V lost 3 bases, J lost 6 bases, and 4 bases stayed unmatched. CDR1 is SGHRS and CDR2 is YFSETQ in the germline V gene. The CDR3 coding sequence is TGCGCCAGCAGCTCACTAGCGGGGGGACCCAATGAGCAGTTCTTC. Its protein is CASSSLAGGPNEQFF.

At least ten counts were recorded for this clonotype. V usage is TRBV4-2 and J usage is TRBJ2-4; the D gene is possibly TRBD1 (7 bases). Germline V gene data show CDR1 as LGHNA and CDR2 as YNFKEQ. The germline V and J ends were trimmed by 0 bases and 3 bases, with 15 bases remaining between them. The CDR3 runs 17 residues. This CDR3 is CASSQEEGALVKNIQYF. CDR3 nucleotide sequence: TGTGCCAGCAGCCAAGAGGAGGGGGCCTTAGTCAAAAACATTCAGTACTTC.

Of note for this clonotype: The junction differs from germline at one of its ends, possibly a read error. The chain's CDR3 is CASSKGQTGGTDAQYF. The CDR3 DNA sequence: TGTGCCAGCAGCAAAGGACAGACCGGGGGCACAGATGCGCAATATTTT. The chain uses TRBV4-2 and TRBJ2-3; D may be TRBD1 or TRBD2 (6 bases each). The CDR3 is 16 residues long. Per the germline V gene, CDR1 is LGHNA and CDR2 is YNFKEQ.

The chain recombines TRBV10-2 with TRBJ2-7; 7 bases are a match to TRBD2. The CDR3 loop spans 15 amino acids. CDR1 and CDR2 (germline): WSHSY, SAAADI. The V gene end was trimmed by 5 bases and the J gene end by 1 base; junction bases not matched to a gene: 8. The CDR3 coding sequence is TGCGCCAGCAGTATATTTAGCGGGCCTTCCTACGAGCAGTACTTC. Translated: CASSIFSGPSYEQYF.

Concerning this clonotype itself: An end of the junction differs from the germline gene, which may be a read error. This sequence joins TRBV6-1 and TRBJ2-3; D gene unclear. This CDR3 spans 13 amino acids. Germline loops: CDR1 MNHNS, CDR2 SASEGT. CDR3 sequence (DNA): TGTACCAGCAGTGGACCCCTTCCGGATACGCAGTATTTT. This encodes CTSSGPLPDTQYF.

Comments on this clonotype: One end of the junction is discordant with germline, which a read error may explain. This rearrangement joins TRBV11-2 to TRBJ2-1, with a tentative D call TRBD2 (5 bases). CDR3 length equals 15 residues. Germline CDR1 reads SGHAT; CDR2 reads FQNNGV. The CDR3 reads CVSSLRLSVANEQFF. DNA of the CDR3: TGTGTCAGCAGCCTGCGACTATCGGTTGCCAATGAGCAGTTCTTC.

Comment on this clonotype: The CDR3 ends on some other residue instead of the conserved phenylalanine or tryptophan, so this is likely a read error. The DNA is omitted, as the CDR3 cannot be located on it reliably, and the CDR3 follows TCRdb's listing. The CDR3 spells CASRKEGQGSYEQYL. The chain is built from TRBV19 and TRBJ2-7; TRBD1, the table's D call, lacks a check against the DNA. Germline-derived CDR1 and CDR2 are LNHDA and SQIVND (reference sequence). The CDR3 extends over 15 residues, inclusive of both ends.

A word on this clonotype: This could be a read error, since a much larger clone is one nucleotide away. The chain combines TRBV7-8 with TRBJ2-7, with 10 bases matching TRBD2. The CDR3 sequence is 15 residues long. The junction had 5 bases not matched to a gene; V was cut back by 5 bases and J by 1 base. Germline loops: CDR1 SGHVS, CDR2 FQNEAQ. CDR3 amino acids: CASSVVAGGSYEQYF. In nucleotides, the CDR3 is TGTGCCAGCAGCGTAGTAGCGGGAGGATCCTACGAGCAGTACTTC.

A single count supports this clonotype. A much larger clone differs by one base, so this may be a read error. CDR3 amino acids: CASSFTSEANVLTF. The CDR3 DNA sequence: TGCGCCAGCAGCTTTACATCTGAGGCCAACGTCCTGACTTTC. The chain couples TRBV5-1 to TRBJ2-6; D is unclear. The CDR3 is 14 amino acids. CDR1 is SGHRS and CDR2 is YFSETQ in the germline V gene.